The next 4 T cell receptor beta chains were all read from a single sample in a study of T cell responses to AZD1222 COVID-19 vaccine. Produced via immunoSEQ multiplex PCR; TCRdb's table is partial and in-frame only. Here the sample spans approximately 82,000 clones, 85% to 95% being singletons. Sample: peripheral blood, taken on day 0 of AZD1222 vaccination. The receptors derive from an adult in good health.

The CDR3: CASSLDYEQYF. CDR3 DNA sequence: TGTGCCAGCAGTTTAGACTACGAGCAGTACTTC. This rearrangement joins TRBV12-3 or TRBV12-4 to TRBJ2-7; no clear D gene. The V end lost 1 base, the J end lost 3 bases, and 1 base lay between the germline ends. The CDR3 has 11 amino acids.

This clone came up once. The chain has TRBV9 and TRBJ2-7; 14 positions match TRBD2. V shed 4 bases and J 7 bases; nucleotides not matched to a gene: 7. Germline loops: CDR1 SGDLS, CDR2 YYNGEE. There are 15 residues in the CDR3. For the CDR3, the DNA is TGTGCCAGCAGCTCGCGACTAGCGGGGGGGCAAGAGCAGTACTTC. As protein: CASSSRLAGGQEQYF.

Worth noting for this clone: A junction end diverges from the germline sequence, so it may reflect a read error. As DNA, the CDR3 is TGTGCCAACAGTTACTCCAAAACAGGGGGCACTGAAGCTTTCTTT. It translates to CANSYSKTGGTEAFF. The chain joins TRBV6-5 to TRBJ1-1; 8 positions match TRBD1. Germline CDR1 is MNHEY and CDR2 is SVGAGI. CDR3 size: 15 residues.

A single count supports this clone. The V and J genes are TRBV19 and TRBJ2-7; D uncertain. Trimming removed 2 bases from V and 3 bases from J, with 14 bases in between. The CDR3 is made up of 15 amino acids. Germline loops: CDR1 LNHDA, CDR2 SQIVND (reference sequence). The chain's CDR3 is CASSIWGDVVYEQYF. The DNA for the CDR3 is TGTGCCAGTAGTATATGGGGTGATGTGGTCTACGAGCAGTACTTC.